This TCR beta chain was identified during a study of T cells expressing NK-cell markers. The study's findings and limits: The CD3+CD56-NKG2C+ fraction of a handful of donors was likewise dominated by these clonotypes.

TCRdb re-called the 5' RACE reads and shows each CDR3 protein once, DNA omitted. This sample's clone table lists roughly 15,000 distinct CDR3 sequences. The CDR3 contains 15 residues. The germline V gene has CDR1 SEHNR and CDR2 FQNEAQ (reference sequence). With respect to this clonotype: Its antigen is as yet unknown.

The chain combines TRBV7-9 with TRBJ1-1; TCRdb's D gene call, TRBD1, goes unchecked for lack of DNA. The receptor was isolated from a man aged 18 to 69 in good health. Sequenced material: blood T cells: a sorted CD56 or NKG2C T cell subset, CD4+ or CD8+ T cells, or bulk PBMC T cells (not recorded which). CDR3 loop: CASSSPAGRNTEAFF.